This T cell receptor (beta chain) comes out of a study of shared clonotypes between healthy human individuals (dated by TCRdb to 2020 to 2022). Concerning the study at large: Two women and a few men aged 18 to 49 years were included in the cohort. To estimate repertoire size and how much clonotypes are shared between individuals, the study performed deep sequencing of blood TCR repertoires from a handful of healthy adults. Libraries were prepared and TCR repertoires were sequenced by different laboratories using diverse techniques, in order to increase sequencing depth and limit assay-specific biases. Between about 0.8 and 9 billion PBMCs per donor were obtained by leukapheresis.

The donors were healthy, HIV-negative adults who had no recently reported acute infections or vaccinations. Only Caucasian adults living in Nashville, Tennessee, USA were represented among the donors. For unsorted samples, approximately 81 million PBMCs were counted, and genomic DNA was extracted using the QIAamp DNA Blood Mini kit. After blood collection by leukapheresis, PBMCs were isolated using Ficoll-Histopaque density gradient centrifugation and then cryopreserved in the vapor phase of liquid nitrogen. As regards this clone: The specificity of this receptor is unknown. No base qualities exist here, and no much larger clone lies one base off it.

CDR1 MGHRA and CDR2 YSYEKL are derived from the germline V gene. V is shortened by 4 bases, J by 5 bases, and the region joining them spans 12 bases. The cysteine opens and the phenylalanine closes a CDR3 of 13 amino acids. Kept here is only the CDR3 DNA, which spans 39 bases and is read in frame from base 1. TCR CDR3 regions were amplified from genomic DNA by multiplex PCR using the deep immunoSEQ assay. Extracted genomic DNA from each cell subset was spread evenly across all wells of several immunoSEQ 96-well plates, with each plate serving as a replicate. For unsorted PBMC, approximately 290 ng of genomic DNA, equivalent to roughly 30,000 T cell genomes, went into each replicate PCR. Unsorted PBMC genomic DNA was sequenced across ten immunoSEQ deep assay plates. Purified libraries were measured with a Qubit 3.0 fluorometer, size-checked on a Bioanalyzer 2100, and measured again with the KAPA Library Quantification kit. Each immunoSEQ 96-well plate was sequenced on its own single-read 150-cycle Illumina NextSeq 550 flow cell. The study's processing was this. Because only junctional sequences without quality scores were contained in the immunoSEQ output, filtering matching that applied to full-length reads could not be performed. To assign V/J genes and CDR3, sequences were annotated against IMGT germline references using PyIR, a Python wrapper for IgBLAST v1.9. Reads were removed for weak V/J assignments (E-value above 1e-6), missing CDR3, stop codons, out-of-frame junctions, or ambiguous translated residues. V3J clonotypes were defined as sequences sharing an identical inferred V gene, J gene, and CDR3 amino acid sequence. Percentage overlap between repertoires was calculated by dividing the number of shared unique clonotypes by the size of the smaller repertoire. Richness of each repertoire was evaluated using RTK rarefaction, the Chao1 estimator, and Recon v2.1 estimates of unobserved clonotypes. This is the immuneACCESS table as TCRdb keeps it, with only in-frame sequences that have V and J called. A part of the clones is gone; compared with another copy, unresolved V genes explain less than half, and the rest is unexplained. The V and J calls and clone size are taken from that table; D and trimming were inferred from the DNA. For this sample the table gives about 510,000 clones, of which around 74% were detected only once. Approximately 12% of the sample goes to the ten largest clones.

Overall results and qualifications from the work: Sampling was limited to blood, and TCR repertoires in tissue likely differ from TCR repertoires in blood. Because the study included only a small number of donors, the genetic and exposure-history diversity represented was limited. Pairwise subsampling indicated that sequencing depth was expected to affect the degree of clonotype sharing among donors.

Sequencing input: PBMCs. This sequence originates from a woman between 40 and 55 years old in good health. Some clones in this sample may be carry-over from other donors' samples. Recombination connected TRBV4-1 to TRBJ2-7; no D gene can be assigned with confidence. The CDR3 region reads CASSPPTVNEQYF. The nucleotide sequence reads TGCGCCAGCAGCCCCCCCACCGTGAACGAGCAGTACTTC.